The 15 T cell receptor beta chains listed next were all sequenced from one sample in a study of blood T cell repertoires in COVID-19. Method: immunoSEQ multiplex PCR; TCRdb's copy keeps in-frame clones and lacks some. The repertoire consists of fewer than 350,000 clones, with about 86% occurring once and the leading ten covering about 2.2%. Source material: peripheral blood. These receptor sequences come from a woman aged 25 to 39 who had recovered from COVID-19.

The chain is built from TRBV5-4 and TRBJ2-5; TRBD1 matches at 9 bases. CDR3 length: 14 residues. V lost 3 bases and J lost 5; bases outside the gene matches: 5. CDR1 is SGHNT and CDR2 is YYREEE in the germline V gene (reference sequence). In DNA, the CDR3 is TGTGCCAGCAGCTCGGGACAGGGTCAGGAGACCCAGTACTTC. Protein product: CASSSGQGQETQYF.

The chain couples TRBV4-1 to TRBJ2-5, with 7 bases aligning to TRBD2. V lost 0 bases, J lost 4 bases, and 5 bases stayed unmatched. This CDR3 comprises 15 residues. From germline, CDR1 is MGHRA and CDR2 YSYEKL. The CDR3 DNA follows: TGCGCCAGCAGCCAAGAGGGAGGGGTACTAGAGACCCAGTACTTC. It is translated as CASSQEGGVLETQYF.

This clone was observed a single time. This chain joins TRBV5-1 and TRBJ2-2; the match to TRBD2 covers 10 bases. V shed 7 bases, J shed 0 bases, and the junction held 9 bases outside the gene matches. From germline, CDR1 is SGHRS and CDR2 YFSETQ. The CDR3 is 17 residues long. The CDR3, as DNA: TGCGCCAGCTGGGGAGCTAGCGGGAGTGCGAACACCGGGGAGCTGTTTTTT. This codes for CASWGASGSANTGELFF.

The chain is built from TRBV29-1 and TRBJ1-2; TRBD1 aligns across 9 bases. The CDR3 contains 14 residues. Germline V gene lookup returns CDR1 SQVTM and CDR2 ANQGSEA. The V and J ends lost 6 bases and 6 bases, in that order; junction bases with no gene match: 11. The CDR3 here is CSVTTGTGFHGYTF. CDR3 nucleotides: TGCAGCGTGACCACCGGGACAGGGTTTCATGGCTACACCTTC. The full variable domain, with the rest looked up from reference TRBV29-1 and TRBJ1-2, is SAVISQKPSRDICQRGTSLTIQCQVDSQVTMMFWYRQQPGQSLTLIATANQGSEATYESGFVIDKFPISRPNLTFSTLTVSNMSPEDSSIYLCSVTTGTGFHGYTFGSGTRLTVV.

CDR3 loop: CATSSPIQQGLATQYF. The CDR3 coding sequence is TGTGCCACCAGCAGCCCGATACAACAGGGATTGGCGACCCAGTACTTC. The rearrangement links TRBV15 to TRBJ2-5; TRBD1 might be the D (6 bases). The CDR3 is 16 residues long. Per germline, CDR1 LNHNV and CDR2 YYDKDF (reference sequence). V lost 3 bases, J lost 7 bases, and 21 bases lay in between.

This chain connects TRBV3-1 (or the pseudogene TRBV3-2) to TRBJ2-1; D may be TRBD1 (5 bases). This CDR3 region has 17 residues. The V gene lost 1 base and the J gene lost 6 bases, with 19 bases spanning the gap. Germline assignment: CDR1 LGHDT and CDR2 YNNKEL (reference sequence). The CDR3: CASSQVNAAAGPNEQFF. The CDR3 DNA reads TGTGCCAGCAGCCAAGTCAATGCGGCGGCAGGGCCCAATGAGCAGTTCTTC.

The rearrangement uses TRBV5-6 and TRBJ1-2, with 9 bases lining up with TRBD1. V lost 4 bases and J lost 6; bases outside the gene matches: 7. The CDR3 is 14 residues long. Germline assignment: CDR1 SGHDT and CDR2 YYEEEE. The CDR3 is CASSAGTGRHGYTF. The CDR3 region has the DNA TGTGCCAGCAGCGCCGGGACAGGGAGGCATGGCTACACCTTC.

The chain couples TRBV5-5 to TRBJ1-1; D ambiguous. Trimming left V 0 bases short and J 6 bases short, with 9 bases between. This CDR3 contains 13 residues. CDR1 and CDR2 from the germline V gene are SGHKS and YYEKEE (reference sequence). The CDR3 reads CASSLAGSPEAFF. CDR3 nucleotide sequence: TGTGCCAGCAGCTTGGCGGGGAGTCCTGAAGCTTTCTTT.

The chain uses TRBV6-5 and TRBJ2-5; maybe TRBD2 (5 bases). This CDR3 has 15 amino acids. Looked up from germline, CDR1 is MNHEY and CDR2 is SVGAGI. V shed 10 bases and J shed 0 bases, with 18 bases lying between them. The CDR3 region has the DNA TGTGCCACTTGTAAGGGAGAGAGGGACCAAGAGACCCAGTACTTC. This sequence encodes CATCKGERDQETQYF.

This chain uses TRBV4-1 with TRBJ2-7; the match to TRBD1 covers 7 bases. The germline V gene encodes CDR1 MGHRA and CDR2 YSYEKL. This CDR3 region has 11 residues. V dropped 8 bases and J dropped 3; count of bases not matched to a gene: 1. The CDR3 DNA is TGCGCCAGCGGGGACAGCTACGAGCAGTACTTC. Its protein product is CASGDSYEQYF.

The chain uses TRBV19 and TRBJ2-3, with 9 bases lining up with TRBD2. The CDR3 totals 15 residues. The trim removed 3 bases at V and 4 bases at J, leaving 5 bases unmatched. Germline V gene lookup returns CDR1 LNHDA and CDR2 SQIVND (reference sequence). The CDR3 is CASSMRSGSPDTQYF. CDR3 in DNA: TGTGCCAGTAGTATGCGTAGCGGGAGTCCAGATACGCAGTATTTT.

This chain joins TRBV28 and TRBJ1-2; the D is unclear. CDR1 and CDR2 from the germline V gene are MDHEN and SYDVKM. This CDR3 has 14 amino acids. V lost 4 bases and J lost 2, with 11 bases in between. The CDR3 sequence: CASSSGGVNYGYTF. The CDR3 DNA is TGTGCCAGCAGTTCTGGAGGCGTCAACTATGGCTACACCTTC.

The chain employs TRBV9 and TRBJ2-2; D call uncertain. V was cut by 1 base and J by 5 bases, with 6 bases left in between. The CDR3 is 13 residues long. Germline CDR1 reads SGDLS; CDR2 reads YYNGEE. The DNA of the CDR3 is TGTGCCAGCAGCGTAAGCCCGACCGGGGAGCTGTTTTTT. Translating it yields CASSVSPTGELFF.

V is TRBV6-5 and J is TRBJ2-7, with a weak D call TRBD1 (5 bases). The CDR3 has 16 amino acids. Germline V lookup: CDR1 MNHEY, CDR2 SVGAGI. V lost 2 bases, J lost 6 bases, and 20 bases lay in between. Written as DNA, the CDR3 is TGTGCCAGCAGTTACCTCCGTCGTGCAGGGATCCGCGAGCAGTACTTC. Its translation: CASSYLRRAGIREQYF.

The V and J genes are TRBV6-2 or TRBV6-3 and TRBJ2-7; tentatively, D is TRBD2 (6 bases). The CDR3 runs to 17 residues. The germline V gene encodes CDR1 MNHEY and CDR2 SVGEGT. V was clipped by 0 bases and J by 3 bases, with 18 bases between them. Here the CDR3 reads CASSYSVPRERYYEQYF. The CDR3 nucleotides read TGTGCCAGCAGTTACTCAGTACCACGGGAGAGGTACTACGAGCAGTACTTC.